The 9 T cell receptor beta chains reported below all come from one sample, sequenced in a study of shared clonotypes between healthy human individuals. Naive CD8 cells were CD45RO-negative, positively selected for CCR7, excluding terminally differentiated effector memory CD45RA+ cells. Sequencing used immunoSEQ multiplex PCR; TCRdb keeps in-frame clones, though not all of them. The repertoire holds fewer than 800,000 clones, with 92% as singletons. The sequencing sample was made of naive CD8+ T cells sorted from blood. These receptors came from a young man in good health.

The genes are TRBV9 and TRBJ1-2; maybe TRBD1 (6 bases). Trimming stripped 7 bases from V and 6 bases from J, with 22 bases between. Germline lookup yields CDR1 SGDLS and CDR2 YYNGEE. The CDR3 length is 15 residues. CDR3 sequence reads: CASSRPLQGLDGYTF. CDR3 DNA sequence: TGTGCCAGCTCGCGGCCATTACAGGGATTAGATGGCTACACCTTC.

V gene TRBV29-1 combines with J gene TRBJ2-3; D call uncertain. V dropped 7 bases and J dropped 2 bases, with 13 bases sitting between them. CDR1 and CDR2 from the germline V gene are SQVTM and ANQGSEA. The CDR3 consists of 13 residues. The CDR3: CSGRLEDTDTQYF. The CDR3, as DNA: TGCAGCGGAAGACTGGAAGACACAGATACGCAGTATTTT.

This clone was recorded only once. The chain carries TRBV5-1 and TRBJ2-7; 7 nucleotides match TRBD1. V shed 3 bases, J shed 2 bases, and the junction held 5 bases outside the gene matches. Germline assignment: CDR1 SGHRS and CDR2 YFSETQ. The CDR3 loop spans 14 amino acids. The CDR3 DNA follows: TGCGCCAGCAGCTCTTCCGGGACAGCCTACGAGCAGTACTTC. Protein: CASSSSGTAYEQYF.

The genes are TRBV25-1 and TRBJ1-1; perhaps TRBD1 as D (5 bases). Trimming left V 3 bases short and J 5 bases short, with 10 bases between. This CDR3 comprises 13 residues. Germline V gene data show CDR1 as MGHDK and CDR2 as SYGVNS. The CDR3 here is CASSDNWGTEAFF. Here the CDR3 DNA reads TGTGCCAGCAGTGATAATTGGGGGACTGAAGCTTTCTTT.

The chain links TRBV5-4 to TRBJ2-3, with D possibly TRBD2 on 5 matching bases. The ends were cut back, 2 bases at V and 2 bases at J, with 12 bases in the middle. Looked up from germline, CDR1 is SGHNT and CDR2 is YYREEE (reference sequence). The CDR3 runs to 15 residues. The CDR3 is CASSLDRGHTDTQYF. In DNA form, the CDR3 reads TGTGCCAGCAGCTTAGACCGAGGGCACACAGATACGCAGTATTTT.

The chain links TRBV13 to TRBJ2-1; a weak D match, TRBD2 (5 bases). Germline V CDR1 and CDR2: PRHDT, FYEKMQ (reference sequence). The CDR3 extends over 13 amino acids. The V end lost 4 bases, the J end lost 1 base, and 5 bases lay between the germline ends. The CDR3 coding sequence is TGTGCCAGCAGCTCGGGGTCCTACAATGAGCAGTTCTTC. This codes for CASSSGSYNEQFF.

The genes are TRBV2 and TRBJ2-2; D may match TRBD1 or TRBD2 (5 bases each). The CDR3 has 15 amino acids. The germline V and J ends were trimmed by 9 bases and 0 bases, with 14 bases remaining between them. Per germline, CDR1 SNHLY and CDR2 FYNNEI. The chain's CDR3 is CARTGTGTNTGELFF. CDR3 nucleotides: TGTGCCAGAACCGGGACCGGGACGAACACCGGGGAGCTGTTTTTT.

The rearrangement joins TRBV12-1 to TRBJ1-4; the table's D call of TRBD1 was not tested on the DNA. TRBV12-1 is designated a pseudogene. The CDR3 is 14 residues long. CDR3 bases: TGTGCCAGCAGCGGGACAGGGGAGTGCGAAAAACTGTTTTTT. Encoded protein: CASSGTGECEKLFF.

This chain joins TRBV27 and TRBJ2-2; TRBD2 aligns across 11 bases. The junction had 12 bases not matched to a gene; V was cut back by 5 bases and J by 7 bases. Per germline, CDR1 MNHEY and CDR2 SMNVEV (reference sequence). This CDR3 is 17 amino acids long. The CDR3 region has the DNA TGTGCCAGCAGTCCGCTTGCGACTAGCGGGATACACGGGGAGCTGTTTTTT. As protein: CASSPLATSGIHGELFF.